The 6 T cell receptor beta chains given below trace back to one sample, sequenced in a study of blood T cell repertoires in COVID-19. Measured with immunoSEQ multiplex PCR; TCRdb has only the in-frame clones, and not every one. The table includes some 230,000 clones, roughly 80% detected once. The sequenced material came from peripheral blood. The receptors come from a woman aged 25 to 45 who had recovered from COVID-19.

This clone occurred once. V usage is TRBV28 and J usage is TRBJ1-5; TRBD1 aligns across 7 bases. This CDR3 is 19 amino acids long. The V gene end was trimmed by 6 bases and the J gene end by 0 bases; junction bases not matched to a gene: 17. The germline gives CDR1 MDHEN, CDR2 SYDVKM. DNA for the CDR3: TGTGCCAGCAGAGAACCCCCTGGACAGGTTGCCGATAGCAATCAGCCCCAGCATTTT. This translates into CASREPPGQVADSNQPQHF.

The chain has TRBV29-1 and TRBJ2-3, with 7 bases fitting TRBD1. The CDR3 has 11 residues. Germline V gives CDR1 SQVTM, CDR2 ANQGSEA. V lost 7 bases to trimming and J lost 11 bases; unmatched junction nucleotides: 9. CDR3 DNA: TGCAGCGCCCCGACAGGGTGGGGGCAGTATTTT. Protein sequence: CSAPTGWGQYF.

The rearrangement links TRBV29-1 to TRBJ2-7; 10 nucleotides align to TRBD1. The trim removed 7 bases at V and 5 bases at J, leaving 8 bases unmatched. Per germline, CDR1 SQVTM and CDR2 ANQGSEA. This CDR3 spans 13 amino acids. CDR3 bases: TGCAGCGCCGTGGGGACAGGGGAAGACGAGCAGTACTTC. Its protein is CSAVGTGEDEQYF.

The sample holds one count of this clone. The gene calls are TRBV5-1 and TRBJ1-4; D is unresolved. Per the germline V gene, CDR1 is SGHRS and CDR2 is YFSETQ. The CDR3 loop spans 14 amino acids. Trimming took off 4 bases at V and 3 bases at J, with 10 bases between the two ends. As DNA, the CDR3 is TGCGCCAGCAGCCGCGGTTTTCCTAATGAAAAACTGTTTTTT. This translates into CASSRGFPNEKLFF.

As concerns this clone: Compared with germline, one end of the junction differs, possibly owing to a read error. V and J are TRBV7-7 and TRBJ2-5, with 9 bases aligning to TRBD1. Germline values: CDR1 SSHAT, CDR2 FNYEAQ (reference sequence). This CDR3 contains 14 residues. CDR3 protein: CASSTWTGEETQYF. In DNA, the CDR3 is TGTGCTAGCAGCACCTGGACAGGGGAAGAGACCCAGTACTTC.

This rearrangement joins TRBV15 to TRBJ2-3, with TRBD2 identical over 9 bases. The CDR3 totals 19 residues. CDR1 is LNHNV and CDR2 is YYDKDF in the germline V gene (reference sequence). V lost 0 bases and J lost 1; bases outside the gene matches: 11. The CDR3 region has the DNA TGTGCCACCAGCAGAGATCTTAGCGGGAGAGGGACGGGCACAGATACGCAGTATTTT. Residues: CATSRDLSGRGTGTDTQYF.